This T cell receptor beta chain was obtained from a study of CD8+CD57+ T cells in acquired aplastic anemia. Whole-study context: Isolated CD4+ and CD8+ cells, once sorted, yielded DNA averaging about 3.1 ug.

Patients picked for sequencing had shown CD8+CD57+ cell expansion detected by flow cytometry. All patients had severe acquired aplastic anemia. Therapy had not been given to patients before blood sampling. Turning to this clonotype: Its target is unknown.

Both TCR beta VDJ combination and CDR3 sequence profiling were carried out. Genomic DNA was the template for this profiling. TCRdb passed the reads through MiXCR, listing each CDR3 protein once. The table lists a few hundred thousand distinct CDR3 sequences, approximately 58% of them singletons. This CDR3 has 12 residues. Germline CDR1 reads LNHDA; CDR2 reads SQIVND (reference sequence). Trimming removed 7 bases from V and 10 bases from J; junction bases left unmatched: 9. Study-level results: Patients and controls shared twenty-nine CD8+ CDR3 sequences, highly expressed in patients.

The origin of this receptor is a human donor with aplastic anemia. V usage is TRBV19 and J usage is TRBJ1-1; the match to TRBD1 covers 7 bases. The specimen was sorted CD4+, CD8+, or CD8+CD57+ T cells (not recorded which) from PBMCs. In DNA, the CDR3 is TGTGCCAGTAACGACAGGGCGCTGACAGCTTTCTTT. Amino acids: CASNDRALTAFF.